One sample yielded the 7 T cell receptor beta chains listed below, sequenced in a study of T cells in Graves' hyperthyroidism and ophthalmopathy. The investigators amplified TCR beta CDR3 regions from RNA transcripts. HTBI primers were used for first-round RT-PCR of the TCR CDR3. From the multiplex PCR reads, TCRdb called clonotypes with MiXCR, one entry per CDR3 protein. Here the sample spans almost 250,000 distinct CDR3 sequences, around 24% being singletons. Material: blood. The origin of the receptors is a woman between 40 and 55 years old with Graves' ophthalmopathy.

This clonotype was counted at least ten times. This chain joins TRBV2 and TRBJ1-1; D may be TRBD1 (6 bases). This CDR3 comprises 14 residues. The germline gives CDR1 SNHLY, CDR2 FYNNEI. Trimming left V 7 bases short and J 5 bases short, with 17 bases between. The CDR3, as DNA: TGTGCCAGCACGCCACTGGGGGGCGGAACTGAAGCTTTCTTT. Translating gives CASTPLGGGTEAFF. The variable domain in full, with the rest retrieved from reference TRBV2 and TRBJ1-1, is EPEVTQTPSHQVTQMGQEVILRCVPISNHLYFYWYRQILGQKVEFLVSFYNNEISEKSEIFDDQFSVERPDGSNFTLKIRSTKLEDSAMYFCASTPLGGGTEAFFGQGTRLTVV.

This clonotype was observed at least ten times. This chain connects TRBV6-5 to TRBJ2-2, with 7 bases matching TRBD2. With V trimmed by 10 bases and J by 4 bases, 6 bases remained unmatched. The length of the CDR3 is 13 residues. The germline V gene encodes CDR1 MNHEY and CDR2 SVGAGI. The CDR3, as DNA: TGTGCCACTCTGGGAGGGCCCACCGGGGAGCTGTTTTTT. This translates into CATLGGPTGELFF.

The table lists this clonotype with many counts. The chain employs TRBV6-5 and TRBJ2-7, with 9 bases matching TRBD1. This CDR3 comprises 17 residues. The J segment lost 0 bases and the V segment lost 7 bases, leaving 13 bases of the junction unmatched. CDR1 is MNHEY and CDR2 is SVGAGI in the germline V gene. DNA of the CDR3: TGTGCCAGCATCCGCGGGACAGGGCCGACCAGCTCCTACGAGCAGTACTTC. Amino acid sequence: CASIRGTGPTSSYEQYF.

This clonotype was observed a handful of times. V is TRBV18 and J is TRBJ1-3; 7 bases map to TRBD1. V shed 3 bases and J 0 bases; nucleotides not matched to a gene: 14. This CDR3 region has 19 residues. Germline CDR1 KGHSH, CDR2 LQKENI. The CDR3 reads CASSPLGQALSNSGNTIYF. Here the CDR3 DNA reads TGTGCCAGCTCACCCCTCGGACAGGCCCTATCCAACTCTGGAAACACCATATATTTT.

This clonotype was recorded many times. The V gene is TRBV19, the J gene TRBJ1-1; no clear D. Germline lookup yields CDR1 LNHDA and CDR2 SQIVND (reference sequence). Deletions cut 1 base from V and 2 bases from J, with 11 bases between. This CDR3 has 15 amino acids. CDR3 residues: CASSIGRRPNTEAFF. The CDR3, as DNA: TGTGCCAGTAGTATAGGTCGACGGCCCAACACTGAAGCTTTCTTT.

The chain combines TRBV29-1 with TRBJ2-2; D remains ambiguous. The V end lost 7 bases, the J end lost 4 bases, and 16 bases lay between the germline ends. The CDR3 totals 14 residues. CDR1 and CDR2 (germline): SQVTM, ANQGSEA. The CDR3 sequence is CSATVSVTTGELFF. As DNA, the CDR3 is TGCAGCGCGACTGTTTCGGTCACCACCGGGGAGCTGTTTTTT.

The sample holds many counts of this clonotype. V usage is TRBV28 and J usage is TRBJ1-6; TRBD1 matches 12 bases. The CDR3 extends over 16 amino acids. The ends lost 2 bases at V and 11 bases at J; junction bases unmatched: 7. Germline loops: CDR1 MDHEN, CDR2 SYDVKM. CDR3 loop: CASSLPGTGGLTPLHF. The DNA for the CDR3 is TGTGCCAGCAGTTTACCCGGGACAGGGGGCTTAACACCCCTCCACTTT.